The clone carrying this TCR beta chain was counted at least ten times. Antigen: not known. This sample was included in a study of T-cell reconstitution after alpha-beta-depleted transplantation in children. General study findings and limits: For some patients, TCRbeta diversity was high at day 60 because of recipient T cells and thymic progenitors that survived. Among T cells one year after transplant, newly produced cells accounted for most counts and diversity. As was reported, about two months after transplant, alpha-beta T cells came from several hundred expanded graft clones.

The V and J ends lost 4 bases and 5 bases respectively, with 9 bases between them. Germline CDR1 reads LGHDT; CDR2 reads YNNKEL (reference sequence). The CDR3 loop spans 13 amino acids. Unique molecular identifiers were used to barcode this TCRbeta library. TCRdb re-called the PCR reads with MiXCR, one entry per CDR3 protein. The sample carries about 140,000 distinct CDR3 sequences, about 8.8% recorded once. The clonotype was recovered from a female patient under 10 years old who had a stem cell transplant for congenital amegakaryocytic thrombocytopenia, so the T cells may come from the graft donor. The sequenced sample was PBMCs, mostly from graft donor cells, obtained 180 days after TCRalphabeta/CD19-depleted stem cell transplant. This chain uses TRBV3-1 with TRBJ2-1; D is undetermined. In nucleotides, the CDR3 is TGTGCCAGCAGCCGTTCAGGAGACAATGAGCAGTTCTTC. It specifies CASSRSGDNEQFF.